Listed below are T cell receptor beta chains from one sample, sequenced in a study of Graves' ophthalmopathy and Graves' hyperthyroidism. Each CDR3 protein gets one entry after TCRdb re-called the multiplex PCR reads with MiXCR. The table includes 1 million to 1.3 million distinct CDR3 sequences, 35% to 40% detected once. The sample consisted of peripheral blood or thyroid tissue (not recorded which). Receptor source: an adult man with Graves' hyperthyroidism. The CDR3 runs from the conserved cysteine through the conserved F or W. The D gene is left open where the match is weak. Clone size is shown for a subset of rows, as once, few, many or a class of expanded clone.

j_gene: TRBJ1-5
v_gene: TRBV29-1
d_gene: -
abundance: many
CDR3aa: CSVGYGSDQPQHF
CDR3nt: TGCAGCGTTGGATACGGGTCCGATCAGCCCCAGCATTTT

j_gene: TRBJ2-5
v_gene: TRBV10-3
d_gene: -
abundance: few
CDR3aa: CAIRPGQGGETQYF
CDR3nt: TGTGCCATCCGGCCGGGGCAGGGAGGAGAGACCCAGTACTTC

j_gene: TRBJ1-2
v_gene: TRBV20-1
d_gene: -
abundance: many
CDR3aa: CSARDTQGNYGYTF
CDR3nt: TGCAGTGCTAGAGATACTCAGGGAAACTATGGCTACACCTTC

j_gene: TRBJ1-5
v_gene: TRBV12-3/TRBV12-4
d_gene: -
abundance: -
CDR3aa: CASSFGQLGQPQHF
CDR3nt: TGTGCCAGCAGCTTTGGACAGCTTGGACAGCCCCAGCATTTT

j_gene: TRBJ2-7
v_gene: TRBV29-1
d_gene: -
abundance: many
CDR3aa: CSVEDDVSPYEQYF
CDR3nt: TGCAGCGTTGAAGATGACGTATCTCCCTACGAGCAGTACTTC

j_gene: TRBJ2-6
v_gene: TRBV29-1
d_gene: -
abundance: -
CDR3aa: CSVDVGANVLTF
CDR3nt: TGCAGCGTAGACGTCGGGGCCAACGTCCTGACTTTC

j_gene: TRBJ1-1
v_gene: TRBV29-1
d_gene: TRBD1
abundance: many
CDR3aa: CSVGRDRENTEAFF
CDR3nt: TGCAGCGTGGGGCGGGACAGGGAGAACACTGAAGCTTTCTTT

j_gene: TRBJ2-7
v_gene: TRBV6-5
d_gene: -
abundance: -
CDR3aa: CASSYSDVRVGEQYF
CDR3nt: TGTGCCAGCAGTTACTCGGACGTCAGGGTGGGCGAGCAGTACTTC

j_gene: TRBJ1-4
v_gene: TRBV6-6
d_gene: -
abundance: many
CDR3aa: CASSYGTGEKLFF
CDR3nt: TGTGCCAGCAGTTACGGCACGGGTGAAAAACTGTTTTTT

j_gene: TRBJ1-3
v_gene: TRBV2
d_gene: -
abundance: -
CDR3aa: CASSYSTRPDPSGNTIYF
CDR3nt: TGTGCCAGCAGTTACTCGACTCGGCCGGACCCCTCTGGAAACACCATATATTTT

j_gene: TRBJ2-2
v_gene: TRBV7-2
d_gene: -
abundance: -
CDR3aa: CASSQVTVNTGELFF
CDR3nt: TGTGCCAGCAGCCAAGTGACAGTGAACACCGGGGAGCTGTTTTTT

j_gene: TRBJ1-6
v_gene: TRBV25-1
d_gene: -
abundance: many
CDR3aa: CASSDRAYNSPLHF
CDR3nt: TGTGCCAGCAGTGACCGTGCCTATAATTCACCCCTCCACTTT

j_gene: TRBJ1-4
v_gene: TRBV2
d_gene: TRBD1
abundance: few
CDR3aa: CASSARDSAEINEKLFF
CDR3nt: TGTGCCAGCAGTGCCCGGGACAGCGCCGAAATTAATGAAAAACTGTTTTTT

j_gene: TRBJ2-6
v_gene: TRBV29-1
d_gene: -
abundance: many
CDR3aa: CSVMALPGANVLTF
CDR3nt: TGCAGCGTTATGGCTCTACCTGGGGCCAACGTCCTGACTTTC

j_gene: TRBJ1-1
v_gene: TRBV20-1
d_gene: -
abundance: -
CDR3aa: CSAHLSGGQNTEAFF
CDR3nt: TGCAGTGCCCACCTTAGCGGGGGCCAGAACACTGAAGCTTTCTTT

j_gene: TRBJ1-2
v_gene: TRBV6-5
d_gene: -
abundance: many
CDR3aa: CASRSDSYGYTF
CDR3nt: TGTGCCAGCAGAAGTGATAGTTATGGCTACACCTTC

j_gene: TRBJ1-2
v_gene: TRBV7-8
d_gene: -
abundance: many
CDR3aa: CASSPTRGGGGYTF
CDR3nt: TGTGCCAGCAGCCCGACCAGGGGAGGTGGAGGCTACACCTTC

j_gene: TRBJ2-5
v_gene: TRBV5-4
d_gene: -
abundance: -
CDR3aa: CASSPRIGQGGETQYF
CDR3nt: TGTGCCAGCAGCCCAAGGATCGGCCAGGGGGGCGAGACCCAGTACTTC